These 10 T cell receptor beta chains were sequenced from one sample in a study of cytomegalovirus exposure and HLA in healthy donors. Clones were sequenced by immunoSEQ multiplex PCR, and TCRdb holds only the in-frame ones, with some missing. The sample includes a few hundred thousand clones, 70% to 90% of them seen just once. The sequenced material came from PBMCs. The receptors derive from a woman in her late teens or twenties in good health and CMV-seronegative.

V gene TRBV25-1 combines with J gene TRBJ2-7; D is possibly TRBD1 (6 bases). The CDR3 totals 13 residues. V lost 4 bases and J 5 bases, leaving 12 bases between the germline ends. Looked up from germline, CDR1 is MGHDK and CDR2 is SYGVNS. CDR3: CASSVTRGDEQYF. As DNA, the CDR3 is TGTGCCAGCAGTGTGACCAGGGGCGACGAGCAGTACTTC.

The chain has TRBV11-3 and TRBJ2-5; TRBD2 is a possible D gene (6 bases). The germline V gene has CDR1 SGHNT and CDR2 YENEEA. With 5 bases removed from V and 8 bases from J, the gap between germline ends came to 18 bases. The length of the CDR3 is 14 residues. The CDR3 bases are TGTGCCAGCAGCCAGCACGGGAGTCCAGAAACCCAGTACTTC. Its protein is CASSQHGSPETQYF.

V usage is TRBV11-3 and J usage is TRBJ2-2; no reliable D call. The CDR3 is 14 amino acids. V lost 1 base to trimming and J lost 4 bases, with 7 bases between them. Germline V gene sequence: CDR1 SGHNT, CDR2 YENEEA. CDR3 sequence (DNA): TGTGCCAGCAGCTTAGGCCGAGCCACCGGGGAGCTGTTTTTT. Its translation: CASSLGRATGELFF.

The rearrangement links TRBV2 to TRBJ2-1, with TRBD2 matching 9 bases. V lost 4 bases and J lost 4; bases outside the gene matches: 8. Looked up from germline, CDR1 is SNHLY and CDR2 is FYNNEI. There are 16 residues in the CDR3. Here the CDR3 DNA reads TGTGCCAGCAGTGCGAGTTATAGCGGGAGATACAATGAGCAGTTCTTC. Encoded protein: CASSASYSGRYNEQFF. The entire variable domain, with the rest obtained from reference TRBV2 and TRBJ2-1, is as follows: EPEVTQTPSHQVTQMGQEVILRCVPISNHLYFYWYRQILGQKVEFLVSFYNNEISEKSEIFDDQFSVERPDGSNFTLKIRSTKLEDSAMYFCASSASYSGRYNEQFFGPGTRLTVL.

The CDR3 here is CASSLGLVFDEQYF. CDR3 sequence (DNA): TGTGCCAGCAGCTTAGGACTAGTTTTCGACGAGCAGTACTTC. This chain links TRBV14 with TRBJ2-7, with 7 bases fitting TRBD2. This CDR3 is built from 14 residues. The ends lost 5 bases at V and 5 bases at J; junction bases unmatched: 9. Germline V gives CDR1 SGHDN, CDR2 FVKESK.

The chain's CDR3 is CASSRYGGRSDTQYF. CDR3 DNA: TGCGCCAGCAGCCGCTACGGGGGGCGGTCAGATACGCAGTATTTT. V is TRBV5-1 and J is TRBJ2-3, with D possibly being TRBD2 (7 bases). The CDR3 is 15 residues long. The germline CDR1 and CDR2 sequences are SGHRS and YFSETQ. V lost 4 bases and J lost 4, with 16 bases in between.

The genes are TRBV19 and TRBJ1-5; D unclear. Germline values: CDR1 LNHDA, CDR2 SQIVND (reference sequence). The CDR3 runs 13 residues. Trimming cost V 10 bases and J 5 bases, with 15 bases left between them. CDR3 sequence reads: CATAERHHQPQHF. Here the CDR3 DNA reads TGTGCCACCGCGGAGCGCCATCATCAGCCCCAGCATTTT. Together with reference TRBV19 and TRBJ1-5, the CDR3 gives the full variable domain: DGGITQSPKYLFRKEGQNVTLSCEQNLNHDAMYWYRQDPGQGLRLIYYSQIVNDFQKGDIAEGYSVSREKKESFPLTVTSAQKNPTAFYLCATAERHHQPQHFGDGTRLSIL.

The chain carries TRBV4-1 and TRBJ2-5, with no clear D. The CDR3 has 15 amino acids. V lost 1 base, J lost 2 bases, and 11 bases lay in between. Germline V gene lookup returns CDR1 MGHRA and CDR2 YSYEKL. CDR3 bases: TGCGCCAGCAGCCAAGGAATTACCGGTCAAGAGACCCAGTACTTC. The encoded protein is CASSQGITGQETQYF.

The chain combines TRBV6-6 with TRBJ2-1; TRBD2 agrees at 7 bases. CDR3 length: 16 amino acids. V was clipped by 1 base and J by 1 base; unmatched bases: 4. Germline V gene sequence: CDR1 MNHNY, CDR2 SVGAGI (reference sequence). The CDR3 loop reads CASSYFGEGSYNEQFF. The CDR3 nucleotides are TGTGCCAGCAGTTACTTTGGGGAGGGGTCCTACAATGAGCAGTTCTTC.

V gene TRBV30 combines with J gene TRBJ2-1, with 12 bases lining up with TRBD2. The CDR3 covers 18 residues. CDR1 and CDR2 (germline): GTSNPN, SVGIG (reference sequence). With V trimmed by 3 bases and J by 2 bases, 11 bases remained unmatched. The CDR3 sequence is CAWSPAALAGGPYNEQFF. As DNA, the CDR3 is TGTGCCTGGAGCCCAGCCGCACTAGCGGGGGGTCCCTACAATGAGCAGTTCTTC. Full variable domain (outside the CDR3, taken from reference TRBV30 and TRBJ2-1): SQTIHQWPATLVQPVGSPLSLECTVEGTSNPNLYWYRQAAGRGLQLLFYSVGIGQISSEVPQNLSASRPQDRQFILSSKKLLLSDSGFYLCAWSPAALAGGPYNEQFFGPGTRLTVL.